The 12 T cell receptor beta chains listed next were all sequenced from one sample in a study of T cells in Graves' hyperthyroidism and ophthalmopathy. Amplified TCR beta CDR3 regions came from RNA transcripts. HTBI primers were used for first-round RT-PCR of the TCR CDR3. TCRdb reanalysed the multiplex PCR reads using MiXCR and keeps one entry per CDR3 protein. Among roughly 240,000 distinct CDR3 sequences listed, about 16% were seen once. Sequencing used blood. The receptors stem from a woman aged 18-30 years with Graves' ophthalmopathy.

This clonotype showed up just once. The chain employs TRBV28 and TRBJ2-1; 15 bases align to TRBD2. CDR1 is MDHEN, CDR2 SYDVKM, per germline. CDR3 length: 19 amino acids. V was clipped by 7 bases and J by 2 bases; unmatched bases: 12. The CDR3 sequence is CASNPTVRTSGRAYNEQFF. The CDR3 DNA sequence: TGTGCCAGCAACCCAACGGTGAGGACTAGCGGGAGGGCCTACAATGAGCAGTTCTTC.

The CDR3 loop reads CASSLRTSGRIGEQFF. Here the CDR3 DNA reads TGTGCCAGCAGCTTGCGGACTAGCGGGAGAATAGGCGAGCAGTTCTTC. This sequence joins TRBV7-2 and TRBJ2-1, with TRBD2 matching over 13 bases. This CDR3 region has 16 residues. Germline V CDR1 and CDR2: SGHTA, FQGNSA. Losses at the gene ends were 3 bases for V and 10 bases for J; bases not matched to a gene: 9. Complete variable domain (other parts from reference TRBV7-2 and TRBJ2-1): GAGVSQSPSNKVTEKGKDVELRCDPISGHTALYWYRQSLGQGLEFLIYFQGNSAPDKSGLPSDRFSAERTGGSVSTLTIQRTQQEDSAVYLCASSLRTSGRIGEQFFGPGTRLTVL.

Ten or more counts support this clonotype. V and J are TRBV18 and TRBJ1-4; D is perhaps TRBD1 (5 bases). The CDR3 is 13 residues long. Trimming stripped 5 bases from V and 8 bases from J, with 12 bases between. Looked up from germline, CDR1 is KGHSH and CDR2 is LQKENI. CDR3 bases: TGTGCCAGCTCAGGGACCTCGGGGGAAAAACTGTTTTTT. It yields the protein CASSGTSGEKLFF.

This clonotype showed up just a few times. This sequence joins TRBV7-2 and TRBJ2-1; D is perhaps TRBD1 (5 bases). Trimming removed 5 bases from V and 10 bases from J, with 9 bases in between. Germline loops: CDR1 SGHTA, CDR2 FQGNSA. The CDR3 is made up of 11 amino acids. CDR3 sequence: CASSPNREQFF. CDR3 coding DNA: TGTGCCAGCAGCCCCAACAGGGAGCAGTTCTTC. Supplemented by reference TRBV7-2 and TRBJ2-1, the full variable domain reads GAGVSQSPSNKVTEKGKDVELRCDPISGHTALYWYRQSLGQGLEFLIYFQGNSAPDKSGLPSDRFSAERTGGSVSTLTIQRTQQEDSAVYLCASSPNREQFFGPGTRLTVL.

V is TRBV5-6 and J is TRBJ1-1; 8 bases align to TRBD1. The V and J ends lost 4 bases and 3 bases, in that order; junction bases with no gene match: 5. Germline V gene data show CDR1 as SGHDT and CDR2 as YYEEEE. CDR3 length: 14 residues. This CDR3 reads CASSTDRVDTEAFF. The CDR3 DNA is TGTGCCAGCAGCACGGACAGGGTAGACACTGAAGCTTTCTTT.

This clonotype has ten or more counts. The rearrangement links TRBV27 to TRBJ1-4, with D possibly being TRBD1 (6 bases). The CDR3 loop spans 18 amino acids. CDR1 is MNHEY and CDR2 is SMNVEV in the germline V gene (reference sequence). Trimming shortened V by 5 bases and J by 8 bases, and 27 bases separated the two germline ends. CDR3 in DNA: TGTGCCAGCAGTCCAAAAGGGGGGGGCGTTAGTCTTTGGGAAAAACTGTTTTTT. This translates into CASSPKGGGVSLWEKLFF.

This rearrangement joins TRBV19 to TRBJ2-2; a possible D gene is TRBD2 (7 bases). Per the germline V gene, CDR1 is LNHDA and CDR2 is SQIVND (reference sequence). This CDR3 comprises 16 residues. V lost 6 bases to trimming and J lost 3 bases, with 17 bases between them. The CDR3 region is CASRRGGSEYTGELFF. DNA for the CDR3: TGTGCCAGTAGGAGGGGGGGATCCGAATACACCGGGGAGCTGTTTTTT. The full variable domain, with the rest looked up from reference TRBV19 and TRBJ2-2, is DGGITQSPKYLFRKEGQNVTLSCEQNLNHDAMYWYRQDPGQGLRLIYYSQIVNDFQKGDIAEGYSVSREKKESFPLTVTSAQKNPTAFYLCASRRGGSEYTGELFFGEGSRLTVL.

The V gene is TRBV6-2 or TRBV6-3, the J gene TRBJ2-3; tentatively, D is TRBD1 (5 bases). The germline CDR1 and CDR2 sequences are MNHEY and SVGEGT. Trimming left V 8 bases short and J 0 bases short, with 12 bases between. This CDR3 is built from 14 residues. The CDR3 loop reads CASAQGYSTDTQYF. CDR3 nucleotides: TGTGCCAGCGCCCAGGGCTATAGCACAGATACGCAGTATTTT.

The chain couples TRBV2 to TRBJ1-1; maybe TRBD1 (5 bases). Trimming took 8 bases from V and 6 from J, leaving 16 bases between them. This CDR3 spans 13 amino acids. Germline CDR1 reads SNHLY; CDR2 reads FYNNEI. This chain's CDR3 is CASCLQGVPEAFF. The CDR3 nucleotides read TGTGCCAGCTGCCTGCAAGGGGTTCCTGAAGCTTTCTTT. Filled out from reference TRBV2 and TRBJ1-1, the complete variable domain reads EPEVTQTPSHQVTQMGQEVILRCVPISNHLYFYWYRQILGQKVEFLVSFYNNEISEKSEIFDDQFSVERPDGSNFTLKIRSTKLEDSAMYFCASCLQGVPEAFFGQGTRLTVV.

This clonotype was detected many times. V and J are TRBV11-1 and TRBJ2-1; unclear D gene. Trimming cost V 3 bases and J 9 bases, with 12 bases left between them. This CDR3 has 13 residues. In germline, CDR1 is SGHAT, CDR2 FQDESV (reference sequence). The CDR3, as DNA: TGTGCCAGCAGCTTCGAGGTAGCCCGTGAGCAGTTCTTC. Translated: CASSFEVAREQFF.

This clonotype appeared many times. The J gene is TRBJ2-1, the V gene TRBV5-8, with D maybe TRBD1 (6 bases). Trimming stripped 3 bases from V and 5 bases from J, with 9 bases between. The CDR3 consists of 13 residues. CDR1 is SGHTS, CDR2 YDEGEE, per germline. In nucleotides, the CDR3 is TGTGCCAGCAGCTCGGACAGACACAATGAGCAGTTCTTC. Its protein product is CASSSDRHNEQFF.

This clonotype has at least ten counts. The chain recombines TRBV25-1 with TRBJ1-2; 7 positions match TRBD1. This CDR3 is 16 amino acids long. Germline values: CDR1 MGHDK, CDR2 SYGVNS. J gave up 5 bases and V 4 bases, and 13 bases lay outside the gene matches. Written as DNA, the CDR3 is TGTGCCAGCAGTGTTACCTCCGGGACAGACGAATATGGCTACACCTTC. Translating it yields CASSVTSGTDEYGYTF.